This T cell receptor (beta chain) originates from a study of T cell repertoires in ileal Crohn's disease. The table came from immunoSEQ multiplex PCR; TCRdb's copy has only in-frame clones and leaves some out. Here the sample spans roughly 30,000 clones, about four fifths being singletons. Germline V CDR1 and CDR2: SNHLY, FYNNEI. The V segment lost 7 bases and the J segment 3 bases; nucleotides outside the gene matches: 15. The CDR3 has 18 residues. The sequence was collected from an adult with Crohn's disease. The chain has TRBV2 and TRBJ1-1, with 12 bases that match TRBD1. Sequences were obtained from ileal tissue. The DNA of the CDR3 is TGTGCCAGCAACGAACTCCCGTGGGACAGGGGGCGGGACACTGAAGCTTTCTTT. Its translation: CASNELPWDRGRDTEAFF.